A selection of T cell receptor beta chains follows, all from one sample in a study of blood T cell repertoires in COVID-19. Profiled with immunoSEQ multiplex PCR; TCRdb holds only in-frame clones, not every one. The sample lists some 250,000 clones; around 80% were seen once. Sequencing was carried out using peripheral blood. All receptors come from a man aged 80 or over with acute or convalescent COVID-19. CDR3s include the opening cysteine and the closing phenylalanine or tryptophan. The order of the fields is D gene, V gene, J gene, clone size, CDR3 DNA, CDR3 protein. D genes are given only for firm matches. Only part of the rows carry a size: once, few, many, or a class if the clone is expanded.

>-|TRBV5-1|TRBJ1-2|-
TGCGCCAGCAGCTTGGCATCGTCATTCGGGGGAGAGGGCTATGGCTACACCTTC
CASSLASSFGGEGYGYTF
>TRBD2|TRBV29-1|TRBJ2-2|-
TGCAGCGTGCTACTAGCGGGAGTCGGGGAGCTGTTTTTT
CSVLLAGVGELFF
>-|TRBV7-6|TRBJ2-2|-
TGTGCCAGCAGCTTAGTTTCCGTTCCCTTGAACACCGGGGAGCTGTTTTTT
CASSLVSVPLNTGELFF
>TRBD2|TRBV5-1|TRBJ2-5|few
TGCGCCAGCAGCCCGGGACTAGCGGGAAACGGGGAGACCCAGTACTTC
CASSPGLAGNGETQYF
>-|TRBV7-3|TRBJ2-5|-
TGTGCCAGCAGCTTAACGTTTGCGGGCCCACAAGAGACCCAGTACTTC
CASSLTFAGPQETQYF
>TRBD1|TRBV18|TRBJ2-7|-
TGTGCCAGCTCAGCACAGGGGTGGACCTACGAGCAGTACTTC
CASSAQGWTYEQYF
>TRBD1|TRBV24-1|TRBJ1-5|-
TGTGCCACCAGTGATACCTCTCAGGGGGCCTATCAGCCCCAGCATTTT
CATSDTSQGAYQPQHF
>-|TRBV14|TRBJ2-7|-
TGTGCCAGCAGCCGACACTACGAGCAGTACTTC
CASSRHYEQYF
>-|TRBV25-1|TRBJ2-1|-
TGTGCCAGCAGAGGCCCCCCCGGGGGAACTTACAATGAGCAGTTCTTC
CASRGPPGGTYNEQFF
>TRBD2|TRBV5-1|TRBJ2-3|-
TGCGCCAGCAGCTCGGGACTAGCGGGGTCGACAGATACGCAGTATTTT
CASSSGLAGSTDTQYF
>-|TRBV27|TRBJ1-6|-
TGTGCCAGCAGTCCGCACCGGGACATGAATTCACCCCTCCACTTT
CASSPHRDMNSPLHF
>-|TRBV15|TRBJ1-2|-
TGTGCCACCAGCAGAGATTGGGGGACACTCAATGGCTACACCTTC
CATSRDWGTLNGYTF
>-|TRBV11-2|TRBJ2-2|-
TGTGCCAGCAGCTTAGGCGTCTCGCGGAACACCGGGGAGCTGTTTTTT
CASSLGVSRNTGELFF
>-|TRBV18|TRBJ2-3|-
TGTGCCAGCTGTATAAGCAGCACAGATACGCAGTATTTT
CASCISSTDTQYF
>TRBD1|TRBV27|TRBJ1-3|-
TGTGCCAGCAGTCGGGACAGGGGTTTCCCTGGAAACACCATATATTTT
CASSRDRGFPGNTIYF
>-|TRBV6-5|TRBJ2-5|-
TGTGCCAGCAGTTACGACGCTAGCAGCCAAGAGACCCAGTACTTC
CASSYDASSQETQYF
>-|TRBV6-1|TRBJ1-2|-
TGTGCCAGCAGTGAAGTAAACAGGGATGGCTACACCTTC
CASSEVNRDGYTF
>-|TRBV28|TRBJ1-1|-
TGTGCCAGCGTCCTAGGGGGGGGCACTGAAGCTTTCTTT
CASVLGGGTEAFF
>TRBD2|TRBV18|TRBJ2-3|-
TGTGCCAGCTCACCATTGCGGGGGGCAGATACGCAGTATTTT
CASSPLRGADTQYF
>TRBD1|TRBV11-1|TRBJ2-7|-
TGTGCCAGCAGTCGACCAGGGGGCGCGATCTACGAGCAGTACTTC
CASSRPGGAIYEQYF
>-|TRBV6-5|TRBJ2-2|-
TGTGCCAGCAGTATATCGTTTACCGGGGAGCTGTTTTTT
CASSISFTGELFF
>TRBD1|TRBV29-1|TRBJ2-1|-
TGCAGCGTTGAAGATCAGGACAGGGGGTCCTACAATGAGCAGTTCTTC
CSVEDQDRGSYNEQFF
>TRBD1|TRBV7-9|TRBJ2-7|-
TGTGCCAGCAGCCACTTCGTACAACCGACAGGGAACGAGCAGTACTTC
CASSHFVQPTGNEQYF
>TRBD1|TRBV30|TRBJ2-7|-
TGTGCTTACTCCCTGGGGACAGGGTCCTACGAGCAGTACTTC
CAYSLGTGSYEQYF
>-|TRBV2|TRBJ1-5|once
TGTGCCAGCAGTGTGGAACAGGCGCTTAGCAATCAGCCCCAGCATTTT
CASSVEQALSNQPQHF
>-|TRBV21-1|TRBJ2-6|-
TGTGCCAGCAGCAAAGTTCTCCAGGGCTCTGGGGCCAACGTCCTGACTTTC
CASSKVLQGSGANVLTF
>-|TRBV2|TRBJ1-4|-
TGTGCCAGCAGTGAGTGGCTAGGTGAGGCTGAAAAACTGTTTTTT
CASSEWLGEAEKLFF
>-|TRBV12-3/TRBV12-4|TRBJ2-7|-
TGTGCCAGCAGTCTCAGGGATGGGGCCGAGCAGTACTTC
CASSLRDGAEQYF
>-|TRBV3-1/TRBV3-2|TRBJ2-4|-
TGTGCCAGCAGCCAAAATGTACTAGCCAAAAACATTCAGTACTTC
CASSQNVLAKNIQYF
>-|TRBV5-6|TRBJ1-2|-
TGTGCCAGCAGCTTGCAGGGTGGAACCTATGGCTACACCTTC
CASSLQGGTYGYTF
>TRBD1|TRBV4-2|TRBJ2-7|many
TGTGCCAGCAGCCAAGATAGACAGGGTTTTTACGAGCAGTACTTC
CASSQDRQGFYEQYF